The T cell receptor beta chain described here comes from a study of T cell responses to AZD1222 COVID-19 vaccine. Method: immunoSEQ multiplex PCR; TCRdb's copy keeps in-frame clones and lacks some. This table has some 96,000 clones, roughly 91% appearing once. A remark on this clone: Its antigen is undetermined.

Study-wide points: Repertoire collection took place solely once the T cell response had peaked. Regions left unmutated in variants are reportedly the target of nearly half of spike-specific TCRs.

This TCR came from an adult in good health. This specimen consisted of peripheral blood, obtained on day 0 of AZD1222 vaccination.

The CDR3 loop reads CASSYPGTGGIAFF. The CDR3 nucleotides read TGTGCCAGCAGTTACCCAGGGACAGGGGGCATAGCTTTCTTT. The rearrangement links TRBV6-5 to TRBJ1-1; 12 bases fit TRBD1. The CDR3 runs to 14 residues. The junction had 5 bases not matched to a gene; V was cut back by 2 bases and J by 10 bases. The germline gives CDR1 MNHEY, CDR2 SVGAGI.